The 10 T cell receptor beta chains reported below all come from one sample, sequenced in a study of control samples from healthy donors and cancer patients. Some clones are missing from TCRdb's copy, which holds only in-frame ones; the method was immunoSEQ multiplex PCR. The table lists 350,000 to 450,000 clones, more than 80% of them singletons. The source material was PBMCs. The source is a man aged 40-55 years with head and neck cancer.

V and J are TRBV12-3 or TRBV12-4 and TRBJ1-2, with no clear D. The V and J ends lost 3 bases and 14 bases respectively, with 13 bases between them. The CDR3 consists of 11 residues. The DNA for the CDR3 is TGTGCCAGCAGTTTCGTGGGTCATGCTACCTTC. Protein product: CASSFVGHATF.

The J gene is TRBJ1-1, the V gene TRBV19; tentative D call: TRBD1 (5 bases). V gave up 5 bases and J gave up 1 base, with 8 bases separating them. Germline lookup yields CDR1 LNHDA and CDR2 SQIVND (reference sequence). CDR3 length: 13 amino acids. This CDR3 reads CASSPTGNTEAFF. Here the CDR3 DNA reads TGTGCCAGTAGTCCAACAGGGAACACTGAAGCTTTCTTT.

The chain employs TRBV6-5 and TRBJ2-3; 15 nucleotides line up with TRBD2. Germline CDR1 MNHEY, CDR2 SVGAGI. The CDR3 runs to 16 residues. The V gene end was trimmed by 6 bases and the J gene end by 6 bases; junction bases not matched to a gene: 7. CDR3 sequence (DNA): TGTGCCAGCAGGTACCTCGGGACTAGCGGGAGGGATACGCAGTATTTT. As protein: CASRYLGTSGRDTQYF.

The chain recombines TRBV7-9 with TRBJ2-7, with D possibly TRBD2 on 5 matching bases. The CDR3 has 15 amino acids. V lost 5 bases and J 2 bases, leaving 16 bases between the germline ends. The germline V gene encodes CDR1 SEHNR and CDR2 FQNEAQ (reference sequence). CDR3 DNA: TGTGCCAGCAGCCCAATAGGGCGGGTCACCTACGAGCAGTACTTC. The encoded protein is CASSPIGRVTYEQYF.

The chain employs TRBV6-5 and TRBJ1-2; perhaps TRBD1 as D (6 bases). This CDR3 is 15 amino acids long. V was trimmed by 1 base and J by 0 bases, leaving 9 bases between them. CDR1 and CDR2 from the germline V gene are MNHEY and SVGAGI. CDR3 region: CASSYLGATNYGYTF. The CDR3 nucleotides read TGTGCCAGCAGTTACTTGGGGGCTACTAACTATGGCTACACCTTC.

CDR3 sequence (DNA): TGCGCCAGCAGCTTGGATAGCGGTTACAATGAGCAGTTCTTC. As protein: CASSLDSGYNEQFF. The chain has TRBV5-1 and TRBJ2-1; the D gene is possibly TRBD2 (6 bases). Trimming shortened V by 0 bases and J by 4 bases, and 8 bases separated the two germline ends. The germline V gene encodes CDR1 SGHRS and CDR2 YFSETQ. The CDR3 covers 14 residues.

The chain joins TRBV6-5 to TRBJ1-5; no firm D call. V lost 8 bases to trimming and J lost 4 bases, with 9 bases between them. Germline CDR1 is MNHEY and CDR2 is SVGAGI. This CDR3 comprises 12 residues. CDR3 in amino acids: CASLGWNQPQHF. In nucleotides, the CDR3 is TGTGCCAGCTTAGGGTGGAATCAGCCCCAGCATTTT.

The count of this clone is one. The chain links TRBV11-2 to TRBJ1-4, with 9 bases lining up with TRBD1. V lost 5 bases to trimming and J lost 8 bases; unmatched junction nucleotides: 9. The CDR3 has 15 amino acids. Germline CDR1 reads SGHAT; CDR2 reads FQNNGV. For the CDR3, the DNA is TGTGCCAGCAGCACCAGACAGGGGGTATGGGAAAAACTGTTTTTT. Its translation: CASSTRQGVWEKLFF. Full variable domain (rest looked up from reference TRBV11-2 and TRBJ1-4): EAGVAQSPRYKIIEKRQSVAFWCNPISGHATLYWYQQILGQGPKLLIQFQNNGVVDDSQLPKDRFSAERLKGVDSTLKIQPAKLEDSAVYLCASSTRQGVWEKLFFGSGTQLSVL.

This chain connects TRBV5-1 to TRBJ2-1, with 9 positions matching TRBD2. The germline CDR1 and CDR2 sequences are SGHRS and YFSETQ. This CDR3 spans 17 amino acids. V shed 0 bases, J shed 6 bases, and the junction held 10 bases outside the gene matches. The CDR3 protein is CASSLVIIAGAGNEQFF. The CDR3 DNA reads TGCGCCAGCAGCTTGGTCATAATAGCGGGGGCCGGCAATGAGCAGTTCTTC. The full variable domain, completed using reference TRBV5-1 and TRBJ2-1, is KAGVTQTPRYLIKTRGQQVTLSCSPISGHRSVSWYQQTPGQGLQFLFEYFSETQRNKGNFPGRFSGRQFSNSRSEMNVSTLELGDSALYLCASSLVIIAGAGNEQFFGPGTRLTVL.

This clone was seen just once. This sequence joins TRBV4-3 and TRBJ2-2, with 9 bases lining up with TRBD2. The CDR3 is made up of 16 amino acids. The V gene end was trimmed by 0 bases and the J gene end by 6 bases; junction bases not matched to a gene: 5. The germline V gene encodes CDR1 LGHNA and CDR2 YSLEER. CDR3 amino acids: CASSQDWRGGAGELFF. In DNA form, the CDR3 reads TGCGCCAGCAGCCAAGACTGGCGGGGGGGGGCCGGGGAGCTGTTTTTT.